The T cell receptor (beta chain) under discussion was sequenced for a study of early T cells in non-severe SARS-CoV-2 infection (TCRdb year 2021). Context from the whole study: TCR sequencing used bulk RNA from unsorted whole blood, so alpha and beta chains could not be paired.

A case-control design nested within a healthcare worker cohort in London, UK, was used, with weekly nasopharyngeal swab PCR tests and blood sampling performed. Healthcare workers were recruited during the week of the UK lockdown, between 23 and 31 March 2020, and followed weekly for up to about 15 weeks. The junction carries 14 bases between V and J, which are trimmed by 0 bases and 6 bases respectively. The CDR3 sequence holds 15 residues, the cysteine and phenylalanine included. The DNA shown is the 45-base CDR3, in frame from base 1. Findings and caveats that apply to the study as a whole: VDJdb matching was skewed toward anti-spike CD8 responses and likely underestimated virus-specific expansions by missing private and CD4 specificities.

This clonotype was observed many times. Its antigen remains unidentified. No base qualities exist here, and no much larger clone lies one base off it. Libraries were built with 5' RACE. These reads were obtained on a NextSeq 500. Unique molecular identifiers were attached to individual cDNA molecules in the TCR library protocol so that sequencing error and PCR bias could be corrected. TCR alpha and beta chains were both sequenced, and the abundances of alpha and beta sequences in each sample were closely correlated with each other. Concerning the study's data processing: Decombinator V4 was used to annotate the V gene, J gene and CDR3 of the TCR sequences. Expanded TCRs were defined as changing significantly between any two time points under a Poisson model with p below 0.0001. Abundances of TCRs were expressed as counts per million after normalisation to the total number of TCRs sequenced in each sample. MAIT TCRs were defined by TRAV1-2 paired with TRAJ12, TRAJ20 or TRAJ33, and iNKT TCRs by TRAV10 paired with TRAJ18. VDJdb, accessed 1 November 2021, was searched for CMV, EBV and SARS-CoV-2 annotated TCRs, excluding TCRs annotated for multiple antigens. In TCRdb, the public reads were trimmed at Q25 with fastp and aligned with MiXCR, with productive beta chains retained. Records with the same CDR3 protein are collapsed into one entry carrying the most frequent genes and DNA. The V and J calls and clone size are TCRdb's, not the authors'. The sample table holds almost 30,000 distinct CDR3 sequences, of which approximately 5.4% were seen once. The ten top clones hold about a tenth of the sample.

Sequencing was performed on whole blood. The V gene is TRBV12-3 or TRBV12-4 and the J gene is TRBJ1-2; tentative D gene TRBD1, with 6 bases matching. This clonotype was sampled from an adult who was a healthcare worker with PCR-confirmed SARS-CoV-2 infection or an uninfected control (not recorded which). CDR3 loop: CASSLAGTQTDGYTF. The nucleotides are TGTGCCAGCAGTTTAGCGGGGACACAAACGGATGGCTACACCTTC.